The subject of this entry is one T cell receptor beta chain. This sample was taken from a study of blood T cell repertoires in COVID-19. Study-level background: Material from acute and convalescent COVID-19 was sourced from the United States, Italy and Spain.

Assay: immunoSEQ multiplex PCR; the TCRdb copy retains only in-frame clones and omits some. The table lists about 180,000 clones, approximately 85% of them singletons, with 9.5% to 12% in the top ten. The CDR3 is made up of 16 amino acids. The source is a human donor with active or convalescent COVID-19. The donor label of this sample is uncertain. The chain joins TRBV21-1 to TRBJ2-3; the D call in the table, TRBD2, was not verified against the DNA. TRBV21-1 is designated a pseudogene. Sequencing was carried out using peripheral blood. The CDR3 DNA reads TGTGCCAGCAGATCCGGGACTAGCGGGAGTGCAGATACGCAGTATTTT. Translation: CASRSGTSGSADTQYF.